This T cell receptor beta chain derives from a study of T cell repertoires in cytomegalovirus infection. Study-wide background: As its CMV epitopes, the study selected recently identified HLA-C-restricted and well-studied HLA-B-restricted targets. CMV infection plus the matching HLA type was flagged by public TCR beta signatures. Study-wide findings and caveats: Cumulative frequency of public TCR beta families picked out carriers of CMV plus the relevant HLA. Within the response measured ex vivo, HLA-C-restricted CMV-specific TCR beta clonotypes were dominant.

TCRdb called the reads again in MiXCR, with one record for every CDR3 protein. The sample carries roughly 340,000 distinct CDR3 sequences, about 28% recorded once. A word on this clonotype: The target antigen is unknown.

This CDR3 has 15 amino acids. The germline V gene has CDR1 SGHVS and CDR2 FNYEAQ. With V trimmed by 0 bases and J by 5 bases, 6 bases remained unmatched. This receptor was taken from a human donor in good health (CMV status not recorded). Some clones in this sample may be carry-over from other donors' samples. The sample consisted of cultured PBMCs, taken from culture after CMV antigen stimulation. The chain is built from TRBV7-6 and TRBJ2-5; 7 bases map to TRBD2. The CDR3 loop reads CASSLAEGGAETQYF. The CDR3 nucleotides read TGTGCCAGCAGCTTAGCGGAGGGAGGGGCTGAGACCCAGTACTTC. Full variable domain (remainder filled in from reference TRBV7-6 and TRBJ2-5): GAGVSQSPRYKVTKRGQDVALRCDPISGHVSLYWYRQALGQGPEFLTYFNYEAQQDKSGLPNDRFSAERPEGSISTLTIQRTEQRDSAMYRCASSLAEGGAETQYFGPGTRLLVL.